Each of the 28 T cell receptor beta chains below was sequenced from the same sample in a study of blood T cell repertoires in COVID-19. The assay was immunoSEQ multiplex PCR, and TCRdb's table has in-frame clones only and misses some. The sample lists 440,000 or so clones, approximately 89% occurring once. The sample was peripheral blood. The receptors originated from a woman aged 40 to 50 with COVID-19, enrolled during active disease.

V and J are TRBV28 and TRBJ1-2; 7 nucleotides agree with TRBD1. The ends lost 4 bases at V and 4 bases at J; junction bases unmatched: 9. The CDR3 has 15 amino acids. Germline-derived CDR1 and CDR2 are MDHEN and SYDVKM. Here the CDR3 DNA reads TGTGCCAGCAGTTCCCCTCAGGGGGGCGCCTATGGCTACACCTTC. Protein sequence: CASSSPQGGAYGYTF.

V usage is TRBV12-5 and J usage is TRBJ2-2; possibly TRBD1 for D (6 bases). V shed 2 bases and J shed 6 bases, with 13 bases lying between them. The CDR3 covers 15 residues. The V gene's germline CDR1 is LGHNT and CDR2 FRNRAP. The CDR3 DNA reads TGTGCTAGTGGTTTGATTCTCAGGGGAGCCGGGGAGCTGTTTTTT. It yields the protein CASGLILRGAGELFF.

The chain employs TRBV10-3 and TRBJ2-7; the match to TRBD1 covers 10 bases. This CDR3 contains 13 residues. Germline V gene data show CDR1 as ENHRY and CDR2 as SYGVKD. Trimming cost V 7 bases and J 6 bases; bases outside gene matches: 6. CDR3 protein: CAITLGQGSEQYF. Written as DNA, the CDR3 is TGTGCCATCACGCTGGGACAGGGGAGCGAGCAGTACTTC.

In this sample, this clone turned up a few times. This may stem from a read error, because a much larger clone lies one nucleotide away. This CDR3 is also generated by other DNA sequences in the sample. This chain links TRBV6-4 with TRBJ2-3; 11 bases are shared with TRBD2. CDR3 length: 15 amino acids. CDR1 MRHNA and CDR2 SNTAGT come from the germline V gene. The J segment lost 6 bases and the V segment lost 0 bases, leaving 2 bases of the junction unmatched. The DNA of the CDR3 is TGTGCCAGCAGTGACTCTAGCGGGGGGGCTGATACGCAGTATTTT. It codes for CASSDSSGGADTQYF.

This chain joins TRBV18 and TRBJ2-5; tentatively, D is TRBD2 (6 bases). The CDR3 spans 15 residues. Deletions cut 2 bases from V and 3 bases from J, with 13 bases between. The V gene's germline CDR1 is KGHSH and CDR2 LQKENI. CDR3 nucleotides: TGTGCCAGCTCACCAAAGGCACGGAGGGAAGAGACCCAGTACTTC. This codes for CASSPKARREETQYF.

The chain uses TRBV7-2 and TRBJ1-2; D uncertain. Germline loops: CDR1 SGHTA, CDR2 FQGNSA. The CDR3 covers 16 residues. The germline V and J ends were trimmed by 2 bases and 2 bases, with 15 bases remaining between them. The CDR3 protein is CASSLIQPSLNYGYTF. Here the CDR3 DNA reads TGTGCCAGCAGCTTAATACAGCCTAGCTTGAACTATGGCTACACCTTC.

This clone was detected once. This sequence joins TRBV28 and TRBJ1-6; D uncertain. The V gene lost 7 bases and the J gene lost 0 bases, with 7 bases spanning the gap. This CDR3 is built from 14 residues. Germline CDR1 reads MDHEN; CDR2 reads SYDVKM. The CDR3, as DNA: TGTGCCAGCACCAGAAGCTCCTATAATTCACCCCTCCACTTT. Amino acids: CASTRSSYNSPLHF.

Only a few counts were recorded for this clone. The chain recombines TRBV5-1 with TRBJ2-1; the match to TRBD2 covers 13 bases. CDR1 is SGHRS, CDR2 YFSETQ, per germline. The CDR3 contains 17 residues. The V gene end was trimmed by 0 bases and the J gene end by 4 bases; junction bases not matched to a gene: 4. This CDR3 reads CASSLGTSGSLYNEQFF. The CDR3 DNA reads TGCGCCAGCAGCTTGGGGACTAGCGGGAGTCTGTACAATGAGCAGTTCTTC.

CDR3 residues: CASSLGRSSYNSPLHF. CDR3 coding DNA: TGCGCCAGCAGCTTGGGACGGAGCTCCTATAATTCACCCCTCCACTTT. The V call is TRBV5-1, the J call TRBJ1-6; the D is unclear. The germline V and J ends were trimmed by 0 bases and 0 bases, with 7 bases remaining between them. Germline V gene lookup returns CDR1 SGHRS and CDR2 YFSETQ. The CDR3 has 16 residues.

DNA for the CDR3: TGTGCCAGCAGCTTAGTCGGGCGGGAACCTCCTGGCTACACCTTC. Residues: CASSLVGREPPGYTF. V gene TRBV11-2 combines with J gene TRBJ1-2, with D uncertain. V was pared by 1 base and J by 7 bases, with 16 bases between. This CDR3 has 15 residues. The germline CDR1 and CDR2 sequences are SGHAT and FQNNGV.

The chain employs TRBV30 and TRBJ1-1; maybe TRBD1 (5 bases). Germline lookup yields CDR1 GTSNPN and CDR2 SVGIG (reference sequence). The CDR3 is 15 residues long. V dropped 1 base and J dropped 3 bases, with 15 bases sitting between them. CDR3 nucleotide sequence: TGTGCCTGGAGTGGATTGAGAGACAGATACACTGAAGCTTTCTTT. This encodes CAWSGLRDRYTEAFF.

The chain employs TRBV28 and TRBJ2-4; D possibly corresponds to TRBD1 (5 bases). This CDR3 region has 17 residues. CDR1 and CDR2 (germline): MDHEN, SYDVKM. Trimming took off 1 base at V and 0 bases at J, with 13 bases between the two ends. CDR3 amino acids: CASSLSSDSVAKNIQYF. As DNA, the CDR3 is TGTGCCAGCAGTTTATCAAGCGACAGTGTAGCCAAAAACATTCAGTACTTC.

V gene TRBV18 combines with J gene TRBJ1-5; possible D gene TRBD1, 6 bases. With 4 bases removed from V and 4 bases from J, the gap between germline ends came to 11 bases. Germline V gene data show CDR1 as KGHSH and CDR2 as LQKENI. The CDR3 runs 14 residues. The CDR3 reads CASSLEQGNQPQHF. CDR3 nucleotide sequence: TGTGCCAGCTCACTAGAACAGGGAAATCAGCCCCAGCATTTT.

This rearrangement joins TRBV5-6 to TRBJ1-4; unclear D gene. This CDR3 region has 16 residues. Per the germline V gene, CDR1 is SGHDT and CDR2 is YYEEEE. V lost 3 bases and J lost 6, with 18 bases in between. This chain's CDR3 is CASSSSRVLRDEKLFF. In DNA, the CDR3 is TGTGCCAGCAGCTCCTCCCGAGTATTGAGGGATGAAAAACTGTTTTTT. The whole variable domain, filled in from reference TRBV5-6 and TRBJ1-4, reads DAGVTQSPTHLIKTRGQQVTLRCSPKSGHDTVSWYQQALGQGPQFIFQYYEEEERQRGNFPDRFSGHQFPNYSSELNVNALLLGDSALYLCASSSSRVLRDEKLFFGSGTQLSVL.

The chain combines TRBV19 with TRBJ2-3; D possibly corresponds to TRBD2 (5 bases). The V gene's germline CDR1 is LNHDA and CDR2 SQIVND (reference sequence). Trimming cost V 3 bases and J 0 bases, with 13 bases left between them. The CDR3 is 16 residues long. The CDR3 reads CASSILASGSTDTQYF. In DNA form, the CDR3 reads TGTGCCAGTAGTATTTTAGCAAGCGGAAGCACAGATACGCAGTATTTT.

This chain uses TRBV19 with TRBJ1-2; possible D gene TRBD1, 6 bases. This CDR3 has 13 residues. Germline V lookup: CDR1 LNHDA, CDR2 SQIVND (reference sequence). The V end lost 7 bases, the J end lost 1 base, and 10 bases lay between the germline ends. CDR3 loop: CASMPGDNYGYTF. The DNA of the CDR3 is TGTGCCAGTATGCCAGGGGATAACTATGGCTACACCTTC.

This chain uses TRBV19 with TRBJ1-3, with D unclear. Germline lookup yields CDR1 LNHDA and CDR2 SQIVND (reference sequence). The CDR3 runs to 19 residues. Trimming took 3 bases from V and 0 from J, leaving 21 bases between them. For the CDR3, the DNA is TGTGCCAGTAGTATCGCGGGCCTTCCCTTTGTATCCTCTGGAAACACCATATATTTT. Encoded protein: CASSIAGLPFVSSGNTIYF.

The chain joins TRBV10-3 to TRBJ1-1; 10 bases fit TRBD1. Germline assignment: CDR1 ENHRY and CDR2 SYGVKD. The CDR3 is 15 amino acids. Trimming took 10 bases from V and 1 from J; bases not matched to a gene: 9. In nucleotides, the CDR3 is TGTGCCACCGAAGACAGGGGGCTTGGGAACACTGAAGCTTTCTTT. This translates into CATEDRGLGNTEAFF.

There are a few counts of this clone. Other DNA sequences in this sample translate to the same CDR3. The CDR3 loop is CASSYQGNQPQHF. The CDR3 DNA follows: TGTGCCAGCAGTTATCAGGGAAATCAGCCCCAGCATTTT. This rearrangement joins TRBV6-5 to TRBJ1-5, with a weak D call TRBD1 (5 bases). CDR3 length: 13 amino acids. The V gene lost 3 bases and the J gene lost 4 bases, with 7 bases spanning the gap. CDR1 and CDR2 (germline): MNHEY, SVGAGI.

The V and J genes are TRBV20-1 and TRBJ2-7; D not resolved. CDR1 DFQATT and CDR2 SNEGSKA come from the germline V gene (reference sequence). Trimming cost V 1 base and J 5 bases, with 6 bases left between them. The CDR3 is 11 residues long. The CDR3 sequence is CSARGWHEQYF. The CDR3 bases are TGCAGTGCTAGAGGGTGGCACGAGCAGTACTTC.

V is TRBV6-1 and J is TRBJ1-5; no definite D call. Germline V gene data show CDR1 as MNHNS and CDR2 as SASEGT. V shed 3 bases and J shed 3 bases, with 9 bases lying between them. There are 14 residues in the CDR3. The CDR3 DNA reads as TGTGCCAGCAGTGATTACAGTAACAATCAGCCCCAGCATTTT. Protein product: CASSDYSNNQPQHF.

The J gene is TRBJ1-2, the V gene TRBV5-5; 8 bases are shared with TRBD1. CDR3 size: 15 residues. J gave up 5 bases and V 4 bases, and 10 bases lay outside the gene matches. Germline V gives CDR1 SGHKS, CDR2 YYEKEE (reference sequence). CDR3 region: CASSRDPDRVYGYTF. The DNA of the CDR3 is TGTGCCAGCAGCCGCGACCCGGACAGGGTGTATGGCTACACCTTC.

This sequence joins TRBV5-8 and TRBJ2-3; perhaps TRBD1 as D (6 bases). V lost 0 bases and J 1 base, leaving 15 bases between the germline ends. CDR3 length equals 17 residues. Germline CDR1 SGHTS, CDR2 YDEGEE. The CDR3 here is CASSLGQAPRGTDTQYF. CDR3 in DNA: TGTGCCAGCAGCTTGGGACAGGCACCCAGGGGCACAGATACGCAGTATTTT. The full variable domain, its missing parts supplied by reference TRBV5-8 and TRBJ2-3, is EAGVTQSPTHLIKTRGQQATLRCSPISGHTSVYWYQQALGLGLQFLLWYDEGEERNRGNFPPRFSGRQFPNYSSELNVNALELEDSALYLCASSLGQAPRGTDTQYFGPGTRLTVL.

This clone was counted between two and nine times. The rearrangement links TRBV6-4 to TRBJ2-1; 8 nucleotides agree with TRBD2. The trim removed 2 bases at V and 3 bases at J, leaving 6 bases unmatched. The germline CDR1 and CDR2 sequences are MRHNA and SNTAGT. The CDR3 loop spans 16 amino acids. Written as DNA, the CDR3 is TGTGCCAGCAGTGACCCTAAAGCGGGAGACTACAATGAGCAGTTCTTC. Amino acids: CASSDPKAGDYNEQFF.

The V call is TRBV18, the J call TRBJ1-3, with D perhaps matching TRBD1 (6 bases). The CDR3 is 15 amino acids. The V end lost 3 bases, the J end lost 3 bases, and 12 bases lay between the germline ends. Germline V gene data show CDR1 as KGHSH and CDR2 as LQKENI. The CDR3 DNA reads TGTGCCAGCTCACCGTTACAGGGAGATGGAAACACCATATATTTT. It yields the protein CASSPLQGDGNTIYF. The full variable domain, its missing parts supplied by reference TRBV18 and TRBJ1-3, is NAGVMQNPRHLVRRRGQEARLRCSPMKGHSHVYWYRQLPEEGLKFMVYLQKENIIDESGMPKERFSAEFPKEGPSILRIQQVVRGDSAAYFCASSPLQGDGNTIYFGEGSWLTVV.

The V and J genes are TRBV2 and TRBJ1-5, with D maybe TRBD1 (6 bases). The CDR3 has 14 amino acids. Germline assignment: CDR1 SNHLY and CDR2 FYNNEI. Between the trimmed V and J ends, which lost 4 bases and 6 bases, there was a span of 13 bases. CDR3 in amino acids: CASSATGHSQPQHF. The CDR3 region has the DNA TGTGCCAGCAGTGCGACAGGCCATAGTCAGCCCCAGCATTTT. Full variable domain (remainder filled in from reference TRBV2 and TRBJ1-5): EPEVTQTPSHQVTQMGQEVILRCVPISNHLYFYWYRQILGQKVEFLVSFYNNEISEKSEIFDDQFSVERPDGSNFTLKIRSTKLEDSAMYFCASSATGHSQPQHFGDGTRLSIL.

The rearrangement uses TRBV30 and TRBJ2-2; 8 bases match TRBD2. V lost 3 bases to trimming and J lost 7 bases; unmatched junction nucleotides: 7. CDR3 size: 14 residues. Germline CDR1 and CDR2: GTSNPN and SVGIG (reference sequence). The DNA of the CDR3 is TGTGCCTGGAGACTAGCGGCGATCCACGGGGAGCTGTTTTTT. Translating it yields CAWRLAAIHGELFF.

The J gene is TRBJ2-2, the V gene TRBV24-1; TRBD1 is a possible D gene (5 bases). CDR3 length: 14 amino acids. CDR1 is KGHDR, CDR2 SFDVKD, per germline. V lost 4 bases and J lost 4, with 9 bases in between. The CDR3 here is CATSDPRGTGELFF. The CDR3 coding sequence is TGTGCCACCAGTGACCCAAGGGGCACCGGGGAGCTGTTTTTT.